This T cell receptor (beta chain) was sequenced during a study of T cell changes during pregnancy in multiple sclerosis (dated by TCRdb to about 2019). Background on the whole study: The study looked at changes in the T cell repertoire across pregnancy in women with multiple sclerosis.

Of note for this clone: Its binding antigen is unknown. Base qualities were left out, and no much larger clone turns up one base away.

The library came from the immunoSEQ multiplex PCR assay. Held by TCRdb, this immuneACCESS table contains in-frame sequences only and omits some clones. Under half of the omission traces to an unresolved V gene where checked; the cause of the rest is unknown. The sample table lists 90,000 to 130,000 clones, 92% of them with a count of one. The top ten hold 1.5% to 1.9% of the sample. The germline ends are 19 bases apart after V is trimmed by 9 bases and J by 7 bases. The CDR3 covers 14 residues, taking in both the cysteine and the phenylalanine. The read is trimmed to its CDR3 DNA, 42 bases read in frame from base 1. The germline V gene supplies CDR1 MNHNS and CDR2 SASEGT.

This TCR was sampled from a female donor with multiple sclerosis, enrolled in a pregnancy study. Specimen: peripheral blood, collected in the third trimester of pregnancy. The sequence joins TRBV6-1 to TRBJ2-1; the D gene is possibly TRBD1, with 5 bases matching. The DNA sequence is given as TGTGCCAGTCGGGCAGGGCCCCTACAGAATGAGCAGTTCTTC. Its coded protein is CASRAGPLQNEQFF.